This entry lists 19 T cell receptor beta chains sequenced from one sample in a study of memory CD4+ T cells and cytomegalovirus serostatus. Single viable CD3+CD4+CD8-CD45RO+ cells were sorted as the memory CD4+ T cells. Only in-frame clones appear in the TCRdb table, and some are missing; sequencing was by immunoSEQ multiplex PCR. Of roughly 50,000 clones in the sample, around 80% were seen once. Material: memory CD4+ T cells from blood. The receptors stem from an adult in good health and CMV-seronegative.

In this sample, this clone turned up once. The chain recombines TRBV21-1 with TRBJ2-7; the table calls TRBD2, which could not be checked here. TRBV21-1 is reported as a pseudogene. There are 15 residues in the CDR3. In DNA, the CDR3 is TGTGCCACCGGGGCTAGCGGGAGAGGCATGGACGAGCAGTACTTC. This sequence encodes CATGASGRGMDEQYF.

This clone occurred a few times. This sample includes further DNA sequences coding for the same CDR3. The chain carries TRBV20-1 and TRBJ1-2; D ambiguous. CDR1 is DFQATT and CDR2 is SNEGSKA in the germline V gene (reference sequence). Deletions cut 3 bases from V and 7 bases from J, with 9 bases between. The CDR3 covers 11 residues. The CDR3 region is CSASGGSGYTF. For the CDR3, the DNA is TGCAGTGCTAGTGGTGGTAGTGGCTACACCTTC.

This clone was detected a few times. This chain links TRBV29-1 with TRBJ1-1; TRBD1 matches at 8 bases. The CDR3 contains 13 residues. CDR1 SQVTM and CDR2 ANQGSEA come from the germline V gene. V lost 6 bases, J lost 2 bases, and 5 bases stayed unmatched. This chain's CDR3 is CSVADRGNTEAFF. The CDR3 bases are TGCAGCGTAGCCGACAGGGGAAACACTGAAGCTTTCTTT.

This clone has a handful of counts. The chain carries TRBV7-3 and TRBJ2-2, with D perhaps being TRBD1 or TRBD2 (5 bases each). Germline V lookup: CDR1 SGHTA, CDR2 FQGTGA. This CDR3 has 13 amino acids. Trimming shortened V by 0 bases and J by 6 bases, and 5 bases separated the two germline ends. The CDR3 reads CASSLTGAGELFF. The CDR3 nucleotides are TGTGCCAGCAGCTTAACGGGGGCCGGGGAGCTGTTTTTT.

V gene TRBV14 combines with J gene TRBJ1-1; D gene uncertain. CDR1 SGHDN and CDR2 FVKESK come from the germline V gene. The CDR3 is made up of 17 amino acids. The germline V and J ends were trimmed by 5 bases and 1 base, with 20 bases remaining between them. The CDR3 is CASSLQPGLGKNTEAFF. For the CDR3, the DNA is TGTGCCAGCAGCTTACAACCAGGACTCGGAAAGAACACTGAAGCTTTCTTT.

This sequence joins TRBV5-5 and TRBJ2-1; 9 bases are a match to TRBD2. Germline V CDR1 and CDR2: SGHKS, YYEKEE (reference sequence). With V trimmed by 0 bases and J by 5 bases, 6 bases remained unmatched. There are 16 residues in the CDR3. The CDR3: CASSLGVAGVDNEQFF. For the CDR3, the DNA is TGTGCCAGCAGCTTGGGAGTAGCGGGAGTTGACAATGAGCAGTTCTTC.

This sequence joins TRBV27 and TRBJ2-3; 9 bases line up with TRBD2. The CDR3 totals 17 residues. V lost 2 bases to trimming and J lost 3 bases; unmatched junction nucleotides: 9. The germline CDR1 and CDR2 sequences are MNHEY and SMNVEV (reference sequence). CDR3: CASSLGVSGSHTDTQYF. The DNA for the CDR3 is TGTGCCAGCAGTTTAGGGGTTAGCGGGAGCCATACAGATACGCAGTATTTT.

V usage is TRBV28 and J usage is TRBJ2-7, with TRBD2 as a possible D gene (7 bases). V gave up 6 bases and J gave up 3 bases, with 15 bases separating them. Germline V gene lookup returns CDR1 MDHEN and CDR2 SYDVKM. The CDR3 is made up of 14 amino acids. The DNA for the CDR3 is TGTGCCAGCAGGAGAGGGGGGAGGGTCTACGAGCAGTACTTC. Its translation is CASRRGGRVYEQYF.

V and J are TRBV4-1 and TRBJ2-1, with a tentative D call TRBD2 (6 bases). Looked up from germline, CDR1 is MGHRA and CDR2 is YSYEKL. The CDR3 sequence is 15 residues long. With 4 bases removed from V and 6 bases from J, the gap between germline ends came to 16 bases. CDR3 sequence reads: CASSPLGLDRNEQFF. In nucleotides, the CDR3 is TGCGCCAGCAGCCCCCTGGGACTGGATCGCAATGAGCAGTTCTTC.

The chain is built from TRBV25-1 and TRBJ2-3; 14 bases line up with TRBD2. CDR3 size: 18 residues. CDR1 and CDR2 (germline): MGHDK, SYGVNS. V lost 8 bases, J lost 4 bases, and 14 bases stayed unmatched. CDR3 protein: CASAEHRTSGGCPDTQYF. The CDR3 region has the DNA TGTGCCAGCGCCGAACACAGGACTAGCGGGGGGTGTCCAGATACGCAGTATTTT. The full variable domain, in which reference TRBV25-1 and TRBJ2-3 provide the parts outside the CDR3, is EADIYQTPRYLVIGTGKKITLECSQTMGHDKMYWYQQDPGMELHLIHYSYGVNSTEKGDLSSESTVSRIRTEHFPLTLESARPSHTSQYLCASAEHRTSGGCPDTQYFGPGTRLTVL.

The V gene is TRBV7-2, the J gene TRBJ2-7; D unresolved. CDR3 length: 14 amino acids. Looked up from germline, CDR1 is SGHTA and CDR2 is FQGNSA. V was cut by 7 bases and J by 3 bases, with 16 bases left in between. The CDR3 reads CASTAGTGVYEQYF. In DNA, the CDR3 is TGTGCCAGCACCGCCGGCACGGGCGTCTACGAGCAGTACTTC.

V gene TRBV5-1 combines with J gene TRBJ1-1, with D perhaps TRBD1 (5 bases). V was cut by 0 bases and J by 3 bases, with 12 bases left in between. This CDR3 region has 15 residues. Germline V gives CDR1 SGHRS, CDR2 YFSETQ. CDR3 nucleotides: TGCGCCAGCAGCTTGGAGAGGGACGGCCACACTGAAGCTTTCTTT. Translation: CASSLERDGHTEAFF.

About this clone: Mismatch with germline at one junction end may stem from a read error. V and J are TRBV2 and TRBJ2-3, with D possibly being TRBD2 (5 bases). The germline CDR1 and CDR2 sequences are SNHLY and FYNNEI. CDR3 length equals 14 residues. The CDR3 here is CASREDGVPPVQYF. CDR3 nucleotide sequence: TGTGCCAGCAGAGAAGACGGGGTCCCCCCCGTGCAGTATTTT.

V usage is TRBV7-2 and J usage is TRBJ2-5; 9 bases agree with TRBD1. Germline CDR1 is SGHTA and CDR2 is FQGNSA. V shed 6 bases and J 4 bases; nucleotides not matched to a gene: 9. The CDR3 spans 15 residues. The DNA for the CDR3 is TGTGCCAGCAGGCAAACAGGGGGCTCACGAGAGACCCAGTACTTC. It codes for CASRQTGGSRETQYF.

This chain links TRBV4-3 with TRBJ2-7, with D possibly TRBD2 on 5 matching bases. The CDR3 is 12 residues long. V was pared by 4 bases and J by 6 bases, with 10 bases between. The germline V gene has CDR1 LGHNA and CDR2 YSLEER. This chain's CDR3 is CASSLRGGEQYF. The CDR3, as DNA: TGCGCCAGCAGCCTCCGTGGAGGCGAGCAGTACTTC.

By sample fraction, this clone is medium-sized. The rearrangement uses TRBV2 and TRBJ1-2, with TRBD1 identical over 7 bases. V lost 6 bases, J lost 6 bases, and 13 bases stayed unmatched. Germline values: CDR1 SNHLY, CDR2 FYNNEI. This CDR3 contains 15 residues. The CDR3 here is CASRESRGSTDGYTF. The CDR3 DNA follows: TGTGCCAGCAGGGAATCCAGGGGGAGTACGGATGGCTACACCTTC.

A single count supports this clone. The chain has TRBV29-1 and TRBJ1-1; perhaps TRBD1 as D (5 bases). Per the germline V gene, CDR1 is SQVTM and CDR2 is ANQGSEA. The CDR3 loop spans 13 amino acids. Trimming pared 4 bases from V and 5 bases from J, leaving 14 bases between. This CDR3 is CSVAIGRATEAFF. The CDR3 nucleotides read TGCAGCGTTGCTATAGGCAGGGCGACTGAAGCTTTCTTT.

The chain is built from TRBV7-2 and TRBJ2-1; the D gene is possibly TRBD1 (5 bases). The CDR3 is made up of 15 amino acids. Germline CDR1 reads SGHTA; CDR2 reads FQGNSA. Trimming stripped 1 base from V and 9 bases from J, with 16 bases between. CDR3 protein: CASSLGFRLQGEQFF. DNA for the CDR3: TGTGCCAGCAGCTTAGGGTTCAGATTGCAGGGTGAGCAGTTCTTC.

The J gene is TRBJ1-2, the V gene TRBV27; D is perhaps TRBD1 (6 bases). V lost 6 bases and J 8 bases, leaving 19 bases between the germline ends. The germline gives CDR1 MNHEY, CDR2 SMNVEV (reference sequence). The CDR3 has 14 residues. The CDR3 region has the DNA TGTGCCAGCAGAAATCCAGGGGAGTGGTGGGGCTACACCTTC. Amino acid sequence: CASRNPGEWWGYTF.